The text below deals with one T cell receptor (beta chain). With 60 Vbeta and 13 Jbeta primers, the PCR was carried out. Clones were sequenced by immunoSEQ multiplex PCR, and TCRdb holds only the in-frame ones, with some missing. The table shows about 140,000 clones, with over 65% occurring only once. J was trimmed by 6 bases and V by 5 bases; bases with no gene match: 8. This CDR3 has 15 residues. Per the germline V gene, CDR1 is LNHDA and CDR2 is SQIVND (reference sequence). The sample belongs to a study of cytomegalovirus exposure and HLA in healthy donors. This chain uses TRBV19 with TRBJ2-2, with TRBD2 identical over 8 bases. The sample comprised PBMCs. This TCR was recovered from a female donor in good health and CMV-seronegative. The DNA of the CDR3 is TGTGCCAGTAGTTTTCGGACTAGCTGGGCCGGGGAGCTGTTTTTT. Translating gives CASSFRTSWAGELFF.